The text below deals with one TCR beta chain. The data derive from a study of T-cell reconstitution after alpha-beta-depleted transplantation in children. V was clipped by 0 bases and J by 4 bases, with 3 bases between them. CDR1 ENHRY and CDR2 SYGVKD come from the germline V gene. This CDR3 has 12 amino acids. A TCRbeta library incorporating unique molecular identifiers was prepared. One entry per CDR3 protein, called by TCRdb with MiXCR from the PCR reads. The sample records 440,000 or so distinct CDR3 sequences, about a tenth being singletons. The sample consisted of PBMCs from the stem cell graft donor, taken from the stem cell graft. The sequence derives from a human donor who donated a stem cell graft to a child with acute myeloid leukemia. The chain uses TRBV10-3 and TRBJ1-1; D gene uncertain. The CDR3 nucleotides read TGTGCCATCAGTGAGTCCTCCACTGAAGCTTTCTTT. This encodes CAISESSTEAFF.